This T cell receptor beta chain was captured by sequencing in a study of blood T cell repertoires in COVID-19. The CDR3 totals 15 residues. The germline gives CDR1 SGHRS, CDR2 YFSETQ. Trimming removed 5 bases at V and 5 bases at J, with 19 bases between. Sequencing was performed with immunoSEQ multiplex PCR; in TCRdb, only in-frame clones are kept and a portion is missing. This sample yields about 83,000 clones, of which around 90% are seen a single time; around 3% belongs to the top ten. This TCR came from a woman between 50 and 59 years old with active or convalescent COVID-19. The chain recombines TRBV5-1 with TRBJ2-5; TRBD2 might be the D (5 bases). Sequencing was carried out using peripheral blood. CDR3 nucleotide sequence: TGCGCCAGCAGGGAGAGCGGCCAAACGGTCGAGACCCAGTACTTC. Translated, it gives CASRESGQTVETQYF.